This entry features one TCR beta chain sequence. The repertoire was sequenced with immunoSEQ multiplex PCR; TCRdb's copy has only in-frame clones and lacks some. Of approximately 400,000 clones listed, 95% are singletons. The CDR3 contains 15 residues. Trimming took 4 bases from V and 1 from J, leaving 14 bases between them. Germline CDR1 SGHNT, CDR2 YYREEE (reference sequence). This specimen comes from a study of shared T cell receptors in the human thymus. The specimen sequenced was thymocytes. This sequence joins TRBV5-4 and TRBJ1-1; D unclear. The source is a human donor. The CDR3: CASSGVGYQNTEAFF. DNA for the CDR3: TGTGCCAGCAGCGGGGTGGGGTACCAGAACACTGAAGCTTTCTTT.